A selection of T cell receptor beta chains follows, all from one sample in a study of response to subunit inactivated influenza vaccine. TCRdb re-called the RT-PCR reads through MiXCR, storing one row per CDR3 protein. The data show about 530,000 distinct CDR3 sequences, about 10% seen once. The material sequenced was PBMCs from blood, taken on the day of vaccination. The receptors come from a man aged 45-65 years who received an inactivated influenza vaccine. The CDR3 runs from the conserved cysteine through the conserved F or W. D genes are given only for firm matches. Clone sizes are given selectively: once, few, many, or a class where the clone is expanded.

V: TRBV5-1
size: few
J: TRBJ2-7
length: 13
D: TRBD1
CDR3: CASAGQGRYEQYF
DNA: TGCGCCAGCGCCGGACAGGGGCGGTACGAGCAGTACTTC

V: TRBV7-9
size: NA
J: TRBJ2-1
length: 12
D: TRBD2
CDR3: CAAGGSYNEQFF
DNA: TGTGCCGCGGGGGGCTCTTACAATGAGCAGTTCTTC

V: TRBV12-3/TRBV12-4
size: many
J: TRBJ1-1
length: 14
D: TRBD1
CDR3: CASSFAGGDTEAFF
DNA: TGTGCCAGCAGTTTCGCAGGGGGTGACACTGAAGCTTTCTTT

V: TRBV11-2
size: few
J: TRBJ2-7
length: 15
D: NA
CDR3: CASSLYRAPHYEQYF
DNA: TGTGCCAGCAGCCTTTACAGGGCCCCCCACTACGAGCAGTACTTC

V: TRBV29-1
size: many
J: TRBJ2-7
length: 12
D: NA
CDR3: CSVGTGFYEQYF
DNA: TGCAGCGTTGGGACCGGATTCTACGAGCAGTACTTC

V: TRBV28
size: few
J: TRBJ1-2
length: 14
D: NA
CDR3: CASSNPPGSYGYTF
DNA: TGTGCCAGCAGTAATCCCCCAGGGTCCTATGGCTACACCTTC

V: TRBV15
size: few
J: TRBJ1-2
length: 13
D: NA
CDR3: CATSEATHYGYTF
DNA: TGTGCCACCAGCGAAGCAACCCACTATGGCTACACCTTC

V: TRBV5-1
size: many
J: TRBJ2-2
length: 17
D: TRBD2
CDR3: CASSSTSGRWNTGELFF
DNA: TGCGCCAGCAGCTCGACTAGCGGGAGATGGAACACCGGGGAGCTGTTTTTT

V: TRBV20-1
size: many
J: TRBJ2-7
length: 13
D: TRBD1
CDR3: CSAMTGSTYEQYF
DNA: TGCAGTGCCATGACAGGGAGTACCTACGAGCAGTACTTC

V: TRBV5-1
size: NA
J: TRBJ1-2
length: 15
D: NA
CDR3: CASSLGGPRPGGYTF
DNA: TGCGCCAGCAGCTTGGGAGGGCCGCGCCCGGGCGGCTACACCTTC

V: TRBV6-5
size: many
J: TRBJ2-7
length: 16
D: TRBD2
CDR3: CASSYSGTKVAHEQYF
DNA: TGTGCCAGCAGTTACTCCGGGACTAAAGTGGCCCACGAGCAGTACTTC

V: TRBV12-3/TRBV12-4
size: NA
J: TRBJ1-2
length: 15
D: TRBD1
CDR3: CASSPTGTANYGYTF
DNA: TGTGCCAGCAGTCCTACCGGGACAGCTAACTATGGCTACACCTTC

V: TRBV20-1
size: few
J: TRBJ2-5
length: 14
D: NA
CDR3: CSARDIGQEETQYF
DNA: TGCAGTGCTAGAGATATTGGGCAGGAAGAGACCCAGTACTTC

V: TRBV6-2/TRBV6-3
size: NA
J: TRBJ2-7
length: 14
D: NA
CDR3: CASTAWMTNYEQYF
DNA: TGTGCCAGCACTGCCTGGATGACTAACTACGAGCAGTACTTC

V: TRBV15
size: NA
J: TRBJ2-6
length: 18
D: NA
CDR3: CATSREQGLISGANVLTF
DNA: TGTGCCACCAGCCGGGAACAGGGACTTATTTCTGGGGCCAACGTCCTGACTTTC

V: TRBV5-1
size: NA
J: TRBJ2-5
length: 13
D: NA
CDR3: CASCKQKEETQYF
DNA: TGCGCCAGCTGCAAGCAAAAGGAAGAGACCCAGTACTTC

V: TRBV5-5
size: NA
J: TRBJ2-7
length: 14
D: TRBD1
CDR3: CASSFGGQGGEQYF
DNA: TGTGCCAGCAGCTTCGGTGGACAGGGCGGCGAGCAGTACTTC

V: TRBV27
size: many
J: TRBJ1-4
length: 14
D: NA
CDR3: CASSFRASNEKLFF
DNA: TGTGCCAGCAGTTTCCGGGCCAGTAATGAAAAACTGTTTTTT

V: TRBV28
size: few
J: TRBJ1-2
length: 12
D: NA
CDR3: CASGEGRRGYTF
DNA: TGTGCCAGCGGCGAGGGGAGACGTGGCTACACCTTC

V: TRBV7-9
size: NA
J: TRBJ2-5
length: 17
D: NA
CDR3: CASSSPILLTNQETQYF
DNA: TGTGCCAGCAGCTCCCCGATACTGCTGACAAATCAAGAGACCCAGTACTTC

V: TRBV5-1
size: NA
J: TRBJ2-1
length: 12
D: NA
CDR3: CASLDPSNEQFF
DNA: TGCGCCAGCCTTGACCCTTCCAATGAGCAGTTCTTC

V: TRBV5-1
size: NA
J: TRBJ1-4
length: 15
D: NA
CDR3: CASSSGVGSNEKLFF
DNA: TGCGCCAGCAGCTCGGGAGTGGGCTCTAATGAAAAACTGTTTTTT

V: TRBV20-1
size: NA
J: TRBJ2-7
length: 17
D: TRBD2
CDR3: CSARDPRTSGSPYEQYF
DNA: TGCAGTGCTAGAGACCCACGGACTAGCGGGAGTCCGTACGAGCAGTACTTC

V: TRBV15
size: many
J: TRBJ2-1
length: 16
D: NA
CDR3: CATSRPSGSSYNEQFF
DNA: TGTGCCACCAGCAGACCCTCGGGAAGCTCCTACAATGAGCAGTTCTTC

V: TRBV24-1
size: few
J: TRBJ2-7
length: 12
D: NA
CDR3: CATSPGGNEQYF
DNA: TGTGCCACCAGTCCAGGGGGGAACGAGCAGTACTTC

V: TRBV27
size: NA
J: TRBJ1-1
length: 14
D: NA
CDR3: CASSRKAGVTEAFF
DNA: TGTGCCAGCAGCCGTAAGGCAGGGGTGACTGAAGCTTTCTTT

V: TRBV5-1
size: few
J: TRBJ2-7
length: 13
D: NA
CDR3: CASRADSSYEQYF
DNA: TGCGCCAGCAGGGCAGACAGCTCCTACGAGCAGTACTTC

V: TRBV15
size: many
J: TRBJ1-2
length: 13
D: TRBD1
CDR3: CATRLTGDYGYTF
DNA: TGTGCCACCAGGCTTACAGGGGACTATGGCTACACCTTC

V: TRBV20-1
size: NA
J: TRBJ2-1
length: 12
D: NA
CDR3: CSGGFTYNEQFF
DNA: TGCAGTGGGGGGTTTACCTACAATGAGCAGTTCTTC

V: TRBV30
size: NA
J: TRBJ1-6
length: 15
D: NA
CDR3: CAWSVRSSYNSPLHF
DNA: TGTGCCTGGAGTGTAAGGAGCTCCTATAATTCACCCCTCCACTTT

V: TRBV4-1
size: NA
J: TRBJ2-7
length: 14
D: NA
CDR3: CASSQPDTNYEQYF
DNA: TGCGCCAGCAGCCAACCCGACACAAACTACGAGCAGTACTTC

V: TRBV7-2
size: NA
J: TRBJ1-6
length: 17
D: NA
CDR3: CASSLSARFYGDSPLHF
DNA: TGTGCCAGCAGCTTATCCGCCCGGTTTTACGGGGATTCACCCCTCCACTTT

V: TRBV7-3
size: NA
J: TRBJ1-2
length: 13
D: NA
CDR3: CASSLSKGYGYTF
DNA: TGTGCCAGCAGCTTAAGTAAGGGATATGGCTACACCTTC